This is a list of T cell receptor beta chains from one sample in a study of regulatory T cells in long-lasting Graves disease. TCRdb independently ran MiXCR on the multiplex PCR reads; one entry per CDR3 protein. This repertoire shows around 320,000 distinct CDR3 sequences, approximately 16% found once; its top ten account for roughly 30%. A further study also used this sample, focusing on T cells in Graves' hyperthyroidism and ophthalmopathy.

Sequences were derived from peripheral blood mononuclear cells (PBMCs), sampled at new diagnosis, from a patient treated with antithyroid drugs. The receptors derive from a man aged 40-49 years with Graves disease. Each CDR3 is given with its conserved first and last residue. Fields, in order: J gene, D gene, V gene, clone size, CDR3 length, CDR3 protein, CDR3 DNA. The D gene is left open where the match is weak. The size of a clone is reported for some rows only, either as once, few or many, or as a class for expanded clones.

>TRBJ2-1|TRBD1|TRBV9|few|16
CASSVAGTGLYNEQFF
TGTGCCAGCAGCGTAGCGGGGACAGGGCTCTACAATGAGCAGTTCTTC
>TRBJ1-6|TRBD1|TRBV3-1|many|16
CASSSGPQGVGSPLHF
TGTGCCAGCAGCTCCGGACCACAGGGGGTAGGTTCACCCCTCCACTTT
>TRBJ1-1|.|TRBV2|many|14
CASSETASGTEAFF
TGTGCCAGCAGTGAAACAGCTTCGGGGACTGAAGCTTTCTTT
>TRBJ2-7|TRBD2|TRBV18|.|15
CASSPGAGGFYEQYF
TGTGCCAGCTCACCGGGCGCGGGGGGCTTCTACGAGCAGTACTTC
>TRBJ1-4|TRBD1|TRBV7-2|.|15
CASSLVYRGDEKLFF
TGTGCCAGCAGCTTAGTGTACAGGGGAGATGAAAAACTGTTTTTT
>TRBJ2-3|.|TRBV18|many|14
CASSPAPGGGTQYF
TGTGCCAGCTCACCCGCCCCCGGGGGCGGTACGCAGTATTTT
>TRBJ2-5|.|TRBV19|.|16
CASSIGGASYQETQYF
TGTGCCAGTAGTATTGGGGGGGCCTCGTACCAAGAGACCCAGTACTTC
>TRBJ2-3|TRBD2|TRBV5-5|.|17
CASSLWGYGGAGDTQYF
TGTGCCAGCAGCTTATGGGGGTACGGGGGGGCTGGAGATACGCAGTATTTT
>TRBJ1-3|.|TRBV30|.|11
CAWSVGNTIYF
TGTGCCTGGAGTGTTGGAAACACCATATATTTT
>TRBJ2-5|.|TRBV6-5|.|11
CASSLEETRYF
TGTGCCAGCAGTTTAGAGGAGACCCGGTACTTC
>TRBJ2-3|.|TRBV28|many|12
CASSLFEDTQYF
TGTGCCAGCAGTTTATTCGAAGATACGCAGTATTTT
>TRBJ2-1|TRBD1|TRBV15|many|20
CATSREPGQGAFSSYNEQFF
TGTGCCACCAGCAGGGAGCCGGGACAGGGGGCTTTCAGCTCCTACAATGAGCAGTTCTTC
>TRBJ1-1|TRBD1|TRBV28|.|15
CASNLQGAANTEAFF
TGTGCCAGCAATTTACAGGGGGCGGCGAACACTGAAGCTTTCTTT
>TRBJ1-4|TRBD1|TRBV30|few|14
CAWTDRGVFEKLFF
TGTGCCTGGACCGACAGGGGAGTTTTTGAAAAACTGTTTTTT
>TRBJ1-1|.|TRBV7-3|many|13
CASSVDGNTEAFF
TGTGCCAGCAGCGTAGACGGGAACACTGAAGCTTTCTTT
>TRBJ2-2|.|TRBV28|many|11
CASRGTGELFF
TGTGCCAGCCGTGGGACCGGGGAGCTGTTTTTT
>TRBJ2-1|.|TRBV10-1|.|15
CASSPGHRAGNEQFF
TGCGCCAGCAGTCCGGGACACCGGGCGGGGAATGAGCAGTTCTTC
>TRBJ2-5|TRBD2|TRBV7-7|many|17
CASSLGLRTSFPETQYF
TGTGCTAGCAGCTTAGGTCTCCGGACTAGCTTTCCTGAGACCCAGTACTTC
>TRBJ2-5|TRBD1|TRBV18|.|16
CASSPLGTGAQETQYF
TGTGCCAGCTCACCACTCGGGACAGGAGCCCAAGAGACCCAGTACTTC
>TRBJ2-6|.|TRBV7-3|.|17
CASSPGATGSGANVLTF
TGTGCCAGCAGCCCAGGGGCCACGGGCTCTGGGGCCAACGTCCTGACTTTC
>TRBJ2-7|.|TRBV5-1|few|14
CASSPTASSYEQYF
TGCGCCAGCAGCCCAACGGCGAGCTCCTACGAGCAGTACTTC
>TRBJ1-2|.|TRBV28|.|13
CASSLLYPYGYTF
TGTGCCAGCAGTTTATTATATCCATATGGCTACACCTTC
>TRBJ1-5|TRBD1|TRBV5-1|.|17
CASSVGAQGGINQPQHF
TGCGCCAGCAGCGTTGGAGCACAGGGGGGAATCAATCAGCCCCAGCATTTT
>TRBJ2-3|TRBD2|TRBV30|many|13
CAFRLAGADTQYF
TGTGCCTTTCGTCTAGCGGGGGCAGATACGCAGTATTTT
>TRBJ2-5|TRBD1|TRBV29-1|many|14
CSVEEGTGLETQYF
TGCAGCGTTGAAGAGGGGACAGGGTTAGAGACCCAGTACTTC
>TRBJ2-7|TRBD2|TRBV7-9|.|15
CASSLGLAGDREQYF
TGTGCCAGCAGTCTCGGACTAGCGGGAGATCGCGAGCAGTACTTC
>TRBJ2-3|.|TRBV6-2/TRBV6-3|many|16
CASPGNSARCADTQYF
TGTGCCAGCCCGGGTAATAGCGCGAGATGCGCAGATACGCAGTATTTT
>TRBJ2-2|.|TRBV28|.|15
CASTGGLANTGELFF
TGTGCCAGCACGGGGGGCCTAGCGAACACCGGGGAGCTGTTTTTT
>TRBJ2-1|TRBD2|TRBV4-3|few|18
CASSPSRTSGGGFNEQFF
TGCGCCAGCAGCCCGTCGAGGACTAGCGGGGGGGGATTCAATGAGCAGTTCTTC
>TRBJ2-7|TRBD1|TRBV11-1|many|14
CASSWTGASYEQYF
TGTGCCAGCAGCTGGACAGGGGCCTCCTACGAGCAGTACTTC
>TRBJ1-4|TRBD1|TRBV20-1|many|16
CSARSGQGVTNEKLFF
TGCAGTGCTAGATCCGGACAGGGGGTAACTAATGAAAAACTGTTTTTT
>TRBJ2-1|TRBD1|TRBV12-3/TRBV12-4|.|16
CASSFHIGGDHNEQFF
TGTGCCAGCAGTTTCCACATAGGGGGCGACCACAATGAGCAGTTCTTC
>TRBJ1-5|TRBD1|TRBV9|many|15
CASSAGGQRNQPQHF
TGTGCCAGCAGCGCTGGGGGACAGCGGAATCAGCCCCAGCATTTT
>TRBJ2-1|.|TRBV14|.|17
CASSQFIAETADVEQFF
TGTGCCAGCAGCCAATTCATAGCCGAGACAGCCGACGTTGAGCAGTTCTTC
>TRBJ1-6|.|TRBV3-1|many|12
CASSQGHSPLHF
TGTGCCAGCAGCCAGGGGCATTCACCCCTCCACTTT
>TRBJ2-2|TRBD2|TRBV10-3|many|14
CAISERLAGGELFF
TGTGCCATCAGTGAGCGACTAGCCGGCGGGGAGCTGTTTTTT
>TRBJ1-5|.|TRBV20-1|.|12
CSATNTNQPQHF
TGCAGTGCAACAAACACCAATCAGCCCCAGCATTTT